This TCR beta chain comes out of a study of T cell repertoires in cytomegalovirus infection. The table lists this clonotype with many counts. TCRdb redid the calling of the reads with MiXCR, one entry per CDR3 protein. The sample shows approximately 100,000 distinct CDR3 sequences, less than 25% of them seen only once. Germline loops: CDR1 SGHTA, CDR2 FQGTGA. Trimming cost V 2 bases and J 4 bases, with 8 bases left between them. The CDR3 has 13 amino acids. This TCR was sampled from a human donor in good health (CMV status not recorded). Some clones in this sample may be carry-over from other donors' samples. Input material: CD8+ T cells from PBMCs. The chain joins TRBV7-3 to TRBJ1-2; D gene uncertain. This CDR3 reads CASSLPGGYGYTF. The CDR3, as DNA: TGTGCCAGCAGCTTACCTGGCGGCTATGGCTACACCTTC.